The 30 T cell receptor beta chains given below trace back to one sample, sequenced in a study of blood T cell repertoires in COVID-19. Repertoires were generated with immunoSEQ multiplex PCR, while TCRdb's copy carries only in-frame clones and drops some. This table has 200,000 to 250,000 clones, around nine tenths appearing once. The sequencing sample was made of PBMCs or T cells enriched from blood (not recorded which). The source is a woman younger than 35 who had recovered from COVID-19.

The chain recombines TRBV5-1 with TRBJ2-7, with D maybe TRBD1 (5 bases). The CDR3 has 16 amino acids. V was shortened by 4 bases and J by 3 bases, with 20 bases between the two germline ends. Germline V gene lookup returns CDR1 SGHRS and CDR2 YFSETQ. The CDR3: CASSPESPGWGYEQYF. DNA for the CDR3: TGCGCCAGCAGCCCGGAATCCCCAGGGTGGGGCTACGAGCAGTACTTC. Supplemented by reference TRBV5-1 and TRBJ2-7, the full variable domain reads KAGVTQTPRYLIKTRGQQVTLSCSPISGHRSVSWYQQTPGQGLQFLFEYFSETQRNKGNFPGRFSGRQFSNSRSEMNVSTLELGDSALYLCASSPESPGWGYEQYFGPGTRLTVT.

This chain joins TRBV7-9 and TRBJ2-7, with 11 bases aligning to TRBD1. With V trimmed by 0 bases and J by 3 bases, 4 bases remained unmatched. Looked up from germline, CDR1 is SEHNR and CDR2 is FQNEAQ (reference sequence). This CDR3 spans 16 amino acids. In nucleotides, the CDR3 is TGTGCCAGCAGCTTAGCTGGACAGGGGGCTTACTACGAGCAGTACTTC. Protein: CASSLAGQGAYYEQYF.

The count of this clone is one. This chain links TRBV5-1 with TRBJ2-5, with 11 bases lining up with TRBD2. The V gene's germline CDR1 is SGHRS and CDR2 YFSETQ. With 6 bases clipped from V and 5 bases from J, the junction kept 9 bases outside the gene matches. The CDR3 extends over 15 amino acids. The CDR3 here is CASTVGLAGAETQYF. The CDR3 region has the DNA TGCGCCAGCACCGTCGGACTAGCGGGTGCTGAGACCCAGTACTTC.

The chain links TRBV6-5 to TRBJ2-7, with 14 bases aligning to TRBD2. Germline V gene data show CDR1 as MNHEY and CDR2 as SVGAGI. V lost 7 bases to trimming and J lost 2 bases; unmatched junction nucleotides: 4. This CDR3 comprises 15 residues. The CDR3 is CASTGLAGGAYEQYF. CDR3 bases: TGTGCCAGCACCGGACTAGCGGGAGGCGCCTACGAGCAGTACTTC.

The chain carries TRBV6-1 and TRBJ2-3; a weak D match, TRBD2 (5 bases). This CDR3 region has 16 residues. Trimming pared 0 bases from V and 2 bases from J, leaving 12 bases between. CDR1 and CDR2 from the germline V gene are MNHNS and SASEGT. The chain's CDR3 is CASSEARVISTDTQYF. The CDR3 DNA reads as TGTGCCAGCAGTGAAGCGAGGGTCATTTCCACAGATACGCAGTATTTT.

This clone was found a few times. The chain links TRBV4-1 to TRBJ2-1; 13 nucleotides match TRBD2. The CDR3 length is 15 residues. With 2 bases clipped from V and 6 bases from J, the junction kept 1 base outside the gene matches. CDR1 and CDR2 from the germline V gene are MGHRA and YSYEKL. The CDR3 loop reads CASSQRLAGGNEQFF. The CDR3 nucleotides are TGCGCCAGCAGCCAAAGACTAGCGGGAGGCAATGAGCAGTTCTTC.

The chain recombines TRBV3-1 (or the pseudogene TRBV3-2) with TRBJ1-6; a weak D match, TRBD1 (6 bases). The CDR3 is 14 residues long. CDR1 is LGHDT and CDR2 is YNNKEL in the germline V gene (reference sequence). The V and J ends lost 1 base and 8 bases respectively, with 9 bases between them. DNA for the CDR3: TGTGCCAGCAGCCAAGTACAGGGAGATTCACCCCTCCACTTT. Protein sequence: CASSQVQGDSPLHF.

The J gene is TRBJ1-4, the V gene TRBV5-1; a possible D gene is TRBD1 (6 bases). V was shortened by 3 bases and J by 7 bases, with 7 bases between the two germline ends. The length of the CDR3 is 12 residues. Germline V gene lookup returns CDR1 SGHRS and CDR2 YFSETQ. CDR3 nucleotides: TGCGCCAGCAGCTCGACAGGTGAAAAACTGTTTTTT. It specifies CASSSTGEKLFF.

The chain combines TRBV21-1 with TRBJ1-1. TRBV21-1 constitutes a pseudogene. The CDR3 covers 11 residues. The CDR3 loop is CGDTGGTEAFF. The DNA of the CDR3 is TGTGGTGACACGGGAGGGACTGAAGCTTTCTTT.

This clone has a handful of counts. V is TRBV7-2 and J is TRBJ2-5, with D hard to call. Germline V gives CDR1 SGHTA, CDR2 FQGNSA. V lost 2 bases, J lost 7 bases, and 14 bases lay in between. This CDR3 region has 14 residues. The CDR3 nucleotides are TGTGCCAGCAGCTTAAGGCGGCTATCTGGGACCCAGTACTTC. Residues: CASSLRRLSGTQYF. Filled out from reference TRBV7-2 and TRBJ2-5, the complete variable domain reads GAGVSQSPSNKVTEKGKDVELRCDPISGHTALYWYRQSLGQGLEFLIYFQGNSAPDKSGLPSDRFSAERTGGSVSTLTIQRTQQEDSAVYLCASSLRRLSGTQYFGPGTRLLVL.

This clone was seen just once. The rearrangement joins TRBV5-6 to TRBJ2-7; 7 bases agree with TRBD2. Germline CDR1 is SGHDT and CDR2 is YYEEEE. J lost 0 bases, V lost 0 bases, and 9 bases had no gene match. This CDR3 region has 17 residues. The CDR3 here is CASSLGGLVHPSYEQYF. The CDR3 coding sequence is TGTGCCAGCAGCTTGGGTGGACTAGTTCACCCCTCCTACGAGCAGTACTTC.

The chain has TRBV5-5 and TRBJ1-5; 10 bases agree with TRBD1. Germline V gene sequence: CDR1 SGHKS, CDR2 YYEKEE (reference sequence). The CDR3 consists of 17 residues. With V trimmed by 5 bases and J by 6 bases, 14 bases remained unmatched. The CDR3 bases are TGTGCCAGCAGTACCGGGACAGGGGAATTTCTCGTTCAGCCCCAGCATTTT. Encoded protein: CASSTGTGEFLVQPQHF.

This clone has just one count. This rearrangement joins TRBV28 to TRBJ2-3, with D hard to call. The length of the CDR3 is 12 residues. V lost 8 bases to trimming and J lost 1 base, with 7 bases between them. The V gene's germline CDR1 is MDHEN and CDR2 SYDVKM. The CDR3 protein is CASCARTDTQYF. As DNA, the CDR3 is TGTGCCAGCTGCGCCCGCACAGATACGCAGTATTTT.

In this sample, this clone turned up once. V gene TRBV3-1 (or the pseudogene TRBV3-2) combines with J gene TRBJ2-2; 10 nucleotides match TRBD2. Germline-derived CDR1 and CDR2 are LGHDT and YNNKEL (reference sequence). The ends lost 3 bases at V and 0 bases at J; junction bases unmatched: 4. This CDR3 comprises 17 residues. The CDR3 reads CASSQTLAGANTGELFF. CDR3 nucleotides: TGTGCCAGCAGCCAGACCCTAGCGGGAGCGAACACCGGGGAGCTGTTTTTT.

The gene calls are TRBV6-1 and TRBJ2-7, with D perhaps TRBD1 (5 bases). The ends were cut back, 1 base at V and 7 bases at J, with 11 bases in the middle. The germline V gene encodes CDR1 MNHNS and CDR2 SASEGT. CDR3 size: 13 residues. CDR3 residues: CASSEDRSDEQYF. The CDR3 DNA sequence: TGTGCCAGCAGTGAAGACAGGTCGGATGAGCAGTACTTC.

This rearrangement joins TRBV4-2 to TRBJ1-3, with 7 bases that match TRBD1. CDR3 length equals 15 residues. Trimming took 1 base from V and 3 from J; bases not matched to a gene: 3. Germline-derived CDR1 and CDR2 are LGHNA and YNFKEQ. The CDR3: CASSQVSGGGNTIYF. Written as DNA, the CDR3 is TGTGCCAGCAGCCAAGTGTCAGGGGGTGGAAACACCATATATTTT.

The chain joins TRBV15 to TRBJ2-2; 8 bases are a match to TRBD2. Germline V lookup: CDR1 LNHNV, CDR2 YYDKDF (reference sequence). The CDR3 spans 15 residues. The junction had 4 bases not matched to a gene; V was cut back by 3 bases and J by 4 bases. CDR3 DNA sequence: TGTGCCACCAGCAGGAAAAGCGGGGGCACCGGGGAGCTGTTTTTT. Translating it yields CATSRKSGGTGELFF.

CDR3 in amino acids: CASSLEQGAPGYTF. The DNA of the CDR3 is TGTGCCAGCAGCTTAGAGCAGGGGGCGCCCGGCTACACCTTC. The chain employs TRBV7-2 and TRBJ1-2; TRBD1 agrees at 8 bases. The CDR3 consists of 14 residues. The trim removed 1 base at V and 8 bases at J, leaving 6 bases unmatched. Germline loops: CDR1 SGHTA, CDR2 FQGNSA.

V and J are TRBV7-9 and TRBJ1-5, with D unresolved. Trimming shortened V by 5 bases and J by 4 bases, and 12 bases separated the two germline ends. CDR1 and CDR2 (germline): SEHNR, FQNEAQ (reference sequence). CDR3 length: 14 amino acids. The CDR3 DNA is TGTGCCAGCAGCGCCAGTCAGACAAATCAGCCCCAGCATTTT. This encodes CASSASQTNQPQHF.

This clone has more than one count but fewer than ten. V gene TRBV2 combines with J gene TRBJ2-1, with TRBD2 matching 8 bases. V lost 8 bases, J lost 0 bases, and 9 bases stayed unmatched. The CDR3 extends over 16 amino acids. Germline CDR1 and CDR2: SNHLY and FYNNEI. The CDR3: CASAGTRDFSYNEQFF. The CDR3 nucleotides read TGTGCCAGCGCCGGGACTAGGGACTTCTCCTACAATGAGCAGTTCTTC. Full variable domain (outside the CDR3, taken from reference TRBV2 and TRBJ2-1): EPEVTQTPSHQVTQMGQEVILRCVPISNHLYFYWYRQILGQKVEFLVSFYNNEISEKSEIFDDQFSVERPDGSNFTLKIRSTKLEDSAMYFCASAGTRDFSYNEQFFGPGTRLTVL.

The chain uses TRBV7-3 and TRBJ2-7; the match to TRBD1 covers 7 bases. The CDR3 extends over 13 amino acids. With V trimmed by 3 bases and J by 9 bases, 8 bases remained unmatched. The germline gives CDR1 SGHTA, CDR2 FQGTGA. The CDR3 region has the DNA TGTGCCAGCAGCTTGGCCCTCCGGGACAGGCAGTACTTC. Translating gives CASSLALRDRQYF.

The gene calls are TRBV28 and TRBJ1-6, with TRBD1 matching over 10 bases. This CDR3 region has 14 residues. The V and J ends lost 5 bases and 8 bases, in that order; junction bases with no gene match: 3. Germline CDR1 MDHEN, CDR2 SYDVKM. CDR3 bases: TGTGCCAGCAGTATCGGACAGGGGGATTCACCCCTCCACTTT. Protein sequence: CASSIGQGDSPLHF.

The chain carries TRBV7-6 and TRBJ1-4; TRBD1 agrees at 10 bases. The CDR3 contains 15 residues. Germline values: CDR1 SGHVS, CDR2 FNYEAQ. V trimming: 5 bases; J trimming: 10 bases; junction bases outside the gene matches: 10. The DNA of the CDR3 is TGTGCCAGCAGCCTCCGGGACAGGGGTCTTGGAAAACTGTTTTTT. Translation: CASSLRDRGLGKLFF.

The V and J genes are TRBV9 and TRBJ2-3; TRBD2 might be the D (5 bases). Germline CDR1 and CDR2: SGDLS and YYNGEE. The V and J ends lost 6 bases and 1 base respectively, with 18 bases between them. CDR3 length: 16 residues. CDR3 loop: CASNSRGGFGTDTQYF. DNA of the CDR3: TGTGCCAGCAACTCTAGAGGAGGATTTGGCACAGATACGCAGTATTTT.

The V and J genes are TRBV3-1 (or the pseudogene TRBV3-2) and TRBJ2-1; perhaps TRBD2 as D (5 bases). CDR3 length: 16 residues. Deletions cut 4 bases from V and 3 bases from J, with 16 bases between. CDR1 LGHDT and CDR2 YNNKEL come from the germline V gene (reference sequence). Written as DNA, the CDR3 is TGTGCCAGCAGCCGTACCACTAGTAATGGCTACAATGAGCAGTTCTTC. It is translated as CASSRTTSNGYNEQFF.

This clone was seen a handful of times. The chain is built from TRBV23-1 and TRBJ1-2, with D unclear. TRBV23-1 is marked as an open reading frame, function uncertain. The CDR3 has 15 amino acids. The V and J ends lost 4 bases and 0 bases respectively, with 12 bases between them. CDR3: CASSPLLCANYGYTF. In DNA, the CDR3 is TGCGCCAGCAGTCCTCTCTTATGTGCTAACTATGGCTACACCTTC.

The V gene is TRBV11-2, the J gene TRBJ2-3, with D perhaps TRBD1 (5 bases). The length of the CDR3 is 15 residues. Germline V CDR1 and CDR2: SGHAT, FQNNGV. Trimming stripped 4 bases from V and 3 bases from J, with 14 bases between. The CDR3 reads CASSSPRAGTDTQYF. Here the CDR3 DNA reads TGTGCCAGCAGCTCCCCTAGGGCAGGGACAGATACGCAGTATTTT.

This chain joins TRBV5-8 and TRBJ2-3; possibly TRBD2 for D (6 bases). V dropped 2 bases and J dropped 7 bases, with 11 bases sitting between them. CDR1 SGHTS and CDR2 YDEGEE come from the germline V gene. The CDR3 spans 13 residues. CDR3 sequence: CASSFAGSHTQYF. The CDR3 region has the DNA TGTGCCAGCAGCTTTGCGGGGTCCCATACGCAGTATTTT. The full variable domain, rest sourced from reference TRBV5-8 and TRBJ2-3, is EAGVTQSPTHLIKTRGQQATLRCSPISGHTSVYWYQQALGLGLQFLLWYDEGEERNRGNFPPRFSGRQFPNYSSELNVNALELEDSALYLCASSFAGSHTQYFGPGTRLTVL.

The chain couples TRBV5-1 to TRBJ2-7, with TRBD2 matching 9 bases. The V gene end was trimmed by 2 bases and the J gene end by 3 bases; junction bases not matched to a gene: 6. This CDR3 is built from 15 residues. The germline V gene has CDR1 SGHRS and CDR2 YFSETQ. The DNA of the CDR3 is TGCGCCAGCAGCTTACTGGCTAGCGGGGACTACGAGCAGTACTTC. It translates to CASSLLASGDYEQYF. The full variable domain, completed using reference TRBV5-1 and TRBJ2-7, is KAGVTQTPRYLIKTRGQQVTLSCSPISGHRSVSWYQQTPGQGLQFLFEYFSETQRNKGNFPGRFSGRQFSNSRSEMNVSTLELGDSALYLCASSLLASGDYEQYFGPGTRLTVT.

This chain connects TRBV19 to TRBJ1-2; maybe TRBD1 (6 bases). Trimming took off 1 base at V and 2 bases at J, with 14 bases between the two ends. The CDR3 runs to 16 residues. The germline gives CDR1 LNHDA, CDR2 SQIVND (reference sequence). CDR3 amino acids: CASSIGRTAINYGYTF. CDR3 coding DNA: TGTGCCAGTAGTATAGGGAGGACAGCTATAAACTATGGCTACACCTTC.